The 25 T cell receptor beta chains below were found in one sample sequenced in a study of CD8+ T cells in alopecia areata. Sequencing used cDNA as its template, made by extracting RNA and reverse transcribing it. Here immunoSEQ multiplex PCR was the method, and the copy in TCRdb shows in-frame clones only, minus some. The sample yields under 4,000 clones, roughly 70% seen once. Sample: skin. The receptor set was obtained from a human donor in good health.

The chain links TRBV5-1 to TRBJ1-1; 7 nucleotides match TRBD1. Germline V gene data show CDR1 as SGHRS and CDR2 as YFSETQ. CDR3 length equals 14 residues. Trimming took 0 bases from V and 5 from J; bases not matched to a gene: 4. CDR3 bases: TGCGCCAGCAGCTTGGAAAGGGGGCTTACTGAAGCTTTCTTT. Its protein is CASSLERGLTEAFF.

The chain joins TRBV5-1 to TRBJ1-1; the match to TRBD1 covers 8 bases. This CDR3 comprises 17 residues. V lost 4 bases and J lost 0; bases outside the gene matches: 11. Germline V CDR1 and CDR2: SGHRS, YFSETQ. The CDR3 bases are TGCGCCAGCAGCAAGGACAGGGAGGGAGGTATGAACACTGAAGCTTTCTTT. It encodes CASSKDREGGMNTEAFF.

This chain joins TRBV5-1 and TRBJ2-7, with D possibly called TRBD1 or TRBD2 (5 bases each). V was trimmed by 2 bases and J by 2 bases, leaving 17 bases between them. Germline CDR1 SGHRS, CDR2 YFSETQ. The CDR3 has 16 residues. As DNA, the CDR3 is TGCGCCAGCAGCTTTGGCCACCGGGACGTAGCCTACGAGCAGTACTTC. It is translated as CASSFGHRDVAYEQYF.

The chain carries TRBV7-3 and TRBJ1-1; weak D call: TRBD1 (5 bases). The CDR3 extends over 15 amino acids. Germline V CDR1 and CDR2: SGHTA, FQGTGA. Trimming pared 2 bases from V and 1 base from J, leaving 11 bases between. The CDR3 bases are TGTGCCAGCAGCTTACAAACCGGGGGGAACACTGAAGCTTTCTTT. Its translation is CASSLQTGGNTEAFF.

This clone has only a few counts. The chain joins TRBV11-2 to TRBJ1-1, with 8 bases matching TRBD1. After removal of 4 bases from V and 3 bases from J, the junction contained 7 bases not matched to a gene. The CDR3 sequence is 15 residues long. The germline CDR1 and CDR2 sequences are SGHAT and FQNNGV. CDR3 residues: CASSSPDRADTEAFF. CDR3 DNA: TGTGCCAGCAGCTCCCCGGACAGGGCGGACACTGAAGCTTTCTTT.

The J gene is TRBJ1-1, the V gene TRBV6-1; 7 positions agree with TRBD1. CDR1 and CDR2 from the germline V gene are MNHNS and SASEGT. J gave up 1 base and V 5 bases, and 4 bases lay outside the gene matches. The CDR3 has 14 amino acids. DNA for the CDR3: TGTGCCAGCAGTTTTCGACAGGGGAACACTGAAGCTTTCTTT. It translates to CASSFRQGNTEAFF.

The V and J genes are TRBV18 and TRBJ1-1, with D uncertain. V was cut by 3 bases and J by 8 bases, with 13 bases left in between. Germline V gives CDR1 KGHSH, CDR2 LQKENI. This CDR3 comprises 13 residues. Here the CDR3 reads CASSPELTNEAFF. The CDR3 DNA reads TGTGCCAGCTCACCGGAACTGACGAACGAAGCTTTCTTT.

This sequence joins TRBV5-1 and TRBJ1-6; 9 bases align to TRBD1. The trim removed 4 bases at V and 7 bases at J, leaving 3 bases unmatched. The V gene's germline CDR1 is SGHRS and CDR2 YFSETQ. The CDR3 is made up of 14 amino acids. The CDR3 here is CASSVGQGNSPLHF. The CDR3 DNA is TGCGCCAGCAGCGTGGGACAGGGAAATTCACCCCTCCACTTT.

The chain's CDR3 is CASSLEALSQPQHF. CDR3 DNA sequence: TGTGCCAGCAGCTTGGAGGCCTTAAGCCAGCCCCAGCATTTT. The chain joins TRBV5-6 to TRBJ1-5; D unresolved. Looked up from germline, CDR1 is SGHDT and CDR2 is YYEEEE. V lost 0 bases and J lost 7, with 11 bases in between. The CDR3 spans 14 residues.

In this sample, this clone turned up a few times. The CDR3 region is CSVPRSPGGDYYGYTF. In DNA form, the CDR3 reads TGCAGCGTGCCGAGGTCCCCAGGGGGAGACTACTATGGCTACACCTTC. The chain uses TRBV29-1 and TRBJ1-2; 7 bases are shared with TRBD1. Germline-derived CDR1 and CDR2 are SQVTM and ANQGSEA. The trim removed 6 bases at V and 3 bases at J, leaving 16 bases unmatched. This CDR3 region has 16 residues.

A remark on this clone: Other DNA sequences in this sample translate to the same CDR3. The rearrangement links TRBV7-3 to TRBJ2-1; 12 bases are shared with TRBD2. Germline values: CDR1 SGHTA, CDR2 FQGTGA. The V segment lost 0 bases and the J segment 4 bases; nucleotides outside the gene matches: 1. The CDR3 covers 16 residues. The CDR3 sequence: CASSLTLAGGYNEQFF. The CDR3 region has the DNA TGTGCCAGCAGCTTAACGCTAGCGGGGGGGTACAATGAGCAGTTCTTC.

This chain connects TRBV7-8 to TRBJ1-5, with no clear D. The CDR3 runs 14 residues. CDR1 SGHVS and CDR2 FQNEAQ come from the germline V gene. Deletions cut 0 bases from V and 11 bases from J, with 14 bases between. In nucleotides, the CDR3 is TGTGCCAGCAGCTTAGCGCCCGACGGGCAAGCCCAGCATTTT. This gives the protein CASSLAPDGQAQHF.

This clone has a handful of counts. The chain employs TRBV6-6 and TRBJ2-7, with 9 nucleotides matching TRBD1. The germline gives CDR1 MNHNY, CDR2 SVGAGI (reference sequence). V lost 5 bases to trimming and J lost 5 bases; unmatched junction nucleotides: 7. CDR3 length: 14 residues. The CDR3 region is CASSLDRGTNEQYF. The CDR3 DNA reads TGTGCCAGCAGTCTCGACAGGGGGACCAACGAGCAGTACTTC.

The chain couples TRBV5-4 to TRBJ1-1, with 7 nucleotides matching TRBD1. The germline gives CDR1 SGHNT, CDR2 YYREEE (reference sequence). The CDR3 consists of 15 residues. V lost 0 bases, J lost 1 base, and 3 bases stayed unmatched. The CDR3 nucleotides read TGTGCCAGCAGCTTGGGCGGGACAGCGAACACTGAAGCTTTCTTT. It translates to CASSLGGTANTEAFF.

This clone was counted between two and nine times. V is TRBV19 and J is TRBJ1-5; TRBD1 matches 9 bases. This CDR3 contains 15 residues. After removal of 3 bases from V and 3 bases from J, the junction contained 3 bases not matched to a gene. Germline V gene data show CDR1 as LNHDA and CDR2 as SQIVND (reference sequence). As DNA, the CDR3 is TGTGCCAGTAGTATTAGGGACAGGGTCAATCAGCCCCAGCATTTT. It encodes CASSIRDRVNQPQHF.

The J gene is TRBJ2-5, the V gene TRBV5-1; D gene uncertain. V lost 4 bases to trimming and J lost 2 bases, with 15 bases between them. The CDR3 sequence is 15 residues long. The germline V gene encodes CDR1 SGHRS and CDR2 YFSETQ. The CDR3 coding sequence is TGCGCCAGCAGCCTATCTTACACACGACAAGAGACCCAGTACTTC. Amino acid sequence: CASSLSYTRQETQYF.

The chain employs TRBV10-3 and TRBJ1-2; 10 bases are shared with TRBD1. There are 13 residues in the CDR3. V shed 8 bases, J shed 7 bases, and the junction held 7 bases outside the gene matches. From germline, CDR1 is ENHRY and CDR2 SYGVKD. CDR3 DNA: TGTGCCATCGCGGCGACAGGGGGCTCTGGCTACACCTTC. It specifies CAIAATGGSGYTF.

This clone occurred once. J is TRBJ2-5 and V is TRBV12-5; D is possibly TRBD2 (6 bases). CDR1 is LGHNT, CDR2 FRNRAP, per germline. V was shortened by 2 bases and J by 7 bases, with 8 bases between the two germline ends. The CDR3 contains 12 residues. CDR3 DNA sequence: TGTGCTAGTGGTTTGTTCGGGGGGACCCAGTACTTC. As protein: CASGLFGGTQYF.

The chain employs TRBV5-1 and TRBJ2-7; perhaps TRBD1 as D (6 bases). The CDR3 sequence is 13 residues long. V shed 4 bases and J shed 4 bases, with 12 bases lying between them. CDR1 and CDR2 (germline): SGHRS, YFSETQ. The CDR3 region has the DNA TGCGCCAGCAGCCCACCCGACAGGTACGAGCAGTACTTC. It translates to CASSPPDRYEQYF.

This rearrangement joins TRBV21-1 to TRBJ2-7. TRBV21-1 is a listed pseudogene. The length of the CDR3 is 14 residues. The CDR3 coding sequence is TGTGCCAGCAGCGGAAGGGATATTCCCTACGAGCAGTACTTC. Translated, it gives CASSGRDIPYEQYF.

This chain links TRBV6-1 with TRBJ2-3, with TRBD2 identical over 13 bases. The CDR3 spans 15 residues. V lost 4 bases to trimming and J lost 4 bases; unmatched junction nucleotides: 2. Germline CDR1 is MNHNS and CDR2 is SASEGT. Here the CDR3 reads CASSALAGGPDTQYF. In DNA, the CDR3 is TGTGCCAGCAGTGCACTAGCGGGGGGGCCAGATACGCAGTATTTT.

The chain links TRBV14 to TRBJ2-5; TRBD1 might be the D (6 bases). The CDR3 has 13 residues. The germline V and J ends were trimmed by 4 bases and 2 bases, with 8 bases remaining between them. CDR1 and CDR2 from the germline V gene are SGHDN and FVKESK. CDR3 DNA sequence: TGTGCCAGCAGCCGACAGGATCAAGAGACCCAGTACTTC. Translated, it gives CASSRQDQETQYF.

CDR3 bases: TGTGCCAGTAGCCCCTGGAATCAGCCCCAGCATTTT. Translation gives CASSPWNQPQHF. This chain links TRBV19 with TRBJ1-5; unclear D gene. CDR1 LNHDA and CDR2 SQIVND come from the germline V gene (reference sequence). V lost 6 bases, J lost 4 bases, and 7 bases lay in between. The CDR3 covers 12 residues.

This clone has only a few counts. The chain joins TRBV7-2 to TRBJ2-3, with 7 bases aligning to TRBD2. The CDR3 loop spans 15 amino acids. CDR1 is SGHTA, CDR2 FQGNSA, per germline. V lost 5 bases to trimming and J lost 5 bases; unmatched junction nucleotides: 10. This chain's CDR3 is CASSPVGRGRDTQYF. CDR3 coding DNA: TGTGCCAGCAGCCCGGTCGGGCGGGGGAGAGATACGCAGTATTTT. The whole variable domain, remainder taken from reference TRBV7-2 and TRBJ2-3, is GAGVSQSPSNKVTEKGKDVELRCDPISGHTALYWYRQSLGQGLEFLIYFQGNSAPDKSGLPSDRFSAERTGGSVSTLTIQRTQQEDSAVYLCASSPVGRGRDTQYFGPGTRLTVL.

The CDR3 sequence is CASGQDEKLFF. As DNA, the CDR3 is TGTGCCAGCGGACAGGATGAAAAACTGTTTTTT. V is TRBV2 and J is TRBJ1-4; 7 bases are shared with TRBD1. The CDR3 sequence is 11 residues long. The ends lost 8 bases at V and 6 bases at J; junction bases unmatched: 0. The germline CDR1 and CDR2 sequences are SNHLY and FYNNEI.